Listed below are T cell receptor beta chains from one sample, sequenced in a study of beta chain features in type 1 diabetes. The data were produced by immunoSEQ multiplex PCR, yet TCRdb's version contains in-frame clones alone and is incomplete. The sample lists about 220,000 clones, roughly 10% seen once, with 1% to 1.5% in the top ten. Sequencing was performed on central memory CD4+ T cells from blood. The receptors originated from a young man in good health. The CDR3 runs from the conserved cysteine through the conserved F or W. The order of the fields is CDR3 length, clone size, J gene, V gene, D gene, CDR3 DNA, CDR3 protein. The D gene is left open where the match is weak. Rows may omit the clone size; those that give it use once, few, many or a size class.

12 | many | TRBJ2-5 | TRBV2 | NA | TGTGCCAGCAGCGTAGGTGAAGAGACCCAGTACTTC | CASSVGEETQYF
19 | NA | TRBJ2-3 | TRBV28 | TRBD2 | TGTGCCAGCAGTCCCACGCTAGCGGGAAGCCTAGGCGGCACAGATACGCAGTATTTT | CASSPTLAGSLGGTDTQYF
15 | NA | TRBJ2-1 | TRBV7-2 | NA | TGTGCCAGCAGCCCCCCGCCGCCGGGAGACCATGAGCAGTTCTTC | CASSPPPPGDHEQFF
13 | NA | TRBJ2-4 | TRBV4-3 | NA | TGCGCCAGCAGCCAAGATAAGCGAAACATTCAGTACTTC | CASSQDKRNIQYF
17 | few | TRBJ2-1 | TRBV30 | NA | TGTGCCTGGAGTGCATTCACCCGGCGGGGCTCCTACAATGAGCAGTTCTTC | CAWSAFTRRGSYNEQFF
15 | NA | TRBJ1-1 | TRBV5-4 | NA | TGTGCCAGCAGCTCCCGGAACAGGGAGGACACTGAAGCTTTCTTT | CASSSRNREDTEAFF
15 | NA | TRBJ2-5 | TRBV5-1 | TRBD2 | TGCGCCAGCAGCGCGATTCTAGCGGGAGAAGAGACCCAGTACTTC | CASSAILAGEETQYF
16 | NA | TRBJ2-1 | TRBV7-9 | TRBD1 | TGTGCCAGCAGCGTCGGGGACAGTAGTTACTACAATGAGCAGTTCTTC | CASSVGDSSYYNEQFF
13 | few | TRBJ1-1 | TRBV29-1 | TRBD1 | TGCAGCGTCGGGACAGGGGCAGACACTGAAGCTTTCTTT | CSVGTGADTEAFF
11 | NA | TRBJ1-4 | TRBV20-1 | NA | TGCAGTGCCGAGCAGGATGAAAAACTGTTTTTT | CSAEQDEKLFF
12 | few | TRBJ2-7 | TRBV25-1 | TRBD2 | TGTGCCAGTAGCGGGATTCAGTACGAGCAGTACTTC | CASSGIQYEQYF
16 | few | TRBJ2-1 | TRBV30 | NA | TGTGCCTGGAGTGGCTTAGGACTAAGCTCCTACAATGAGCAGTTCTTC | CAWSGLGLSSYNEQFF
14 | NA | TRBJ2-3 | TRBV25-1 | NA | TGTGCCAGCAGTGAAGGGTTAAGCACAGATACGCAGTATTTT | CASSEGLSTDTQYF
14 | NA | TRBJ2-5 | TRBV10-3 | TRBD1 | TGTGCCATCTGGCAGGGGGAAGGTCAAGAGACCCAGTACTTC | CAIWQGEGQETQYF
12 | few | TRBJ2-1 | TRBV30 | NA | TGTGCCTGGAGTGTGGTAGCGAATGAGCAGTTCTTC | CAWSVVANEQFF
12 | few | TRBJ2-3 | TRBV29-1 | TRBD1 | TGCAGCGTAGACAGGGATTCAGATACGCAGTATTTT | CSVDRDSDTQYF
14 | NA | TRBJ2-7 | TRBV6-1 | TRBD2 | TGTGCCACGGCGACGGGACTAGCGGCCTACGAGCAGTACTTC | CATATGLAAYEQYF
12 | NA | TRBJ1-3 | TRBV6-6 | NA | TGTGCCAGCAGTACTGGGGGACGCACCATATATTTT | CASSTGGRTIYF
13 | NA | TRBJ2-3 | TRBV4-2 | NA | TGTGCCAGCAGCTTGGACGTCCCCGATACGCAGTATTTT | CASSLDVPDTQYF
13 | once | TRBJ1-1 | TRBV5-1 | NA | TGCGCCAGCAGCCAGACAGGTTCGCCTGAAGCTTTCTTT | CASSQTGSPEAFF
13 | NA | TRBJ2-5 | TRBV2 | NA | TGTGCCAGCAGTTACAACAGCCAAGAGACCCAGTACTTC | CASSYNSQETQYF
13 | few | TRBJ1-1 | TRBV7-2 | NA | TGTGCCAGCAGCTTCAGCAGGAACACTGAAGCTTTCTTT | CASSFSRNTEAFF
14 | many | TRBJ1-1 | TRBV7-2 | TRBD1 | TGTGCCAGCAGCCTTCGACAGGGGTGGACTGAAGCTTTCTTT | CASSLRQGWTEAFF
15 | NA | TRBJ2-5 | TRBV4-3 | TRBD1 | TGCGCCAGCAGCCCTACAGGACAGGACCCGGAGACCCAGTACTTC | CASSPTGQDPETQYF
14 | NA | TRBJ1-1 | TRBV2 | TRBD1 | TGTGCCAGCATCTTGGACAGGGTGAACACTGAAGCTTTCTTT | CASILDRVNTEAFF
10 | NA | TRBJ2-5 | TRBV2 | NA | TGTGCCAGCGCAGGGTCCGTAGAGTACTTC | CASAGSVEYF
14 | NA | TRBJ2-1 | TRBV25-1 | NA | TGTGCCAGCAGTGAGTCTGAGTCCTACAATGAGCAGTTCTTC | CASSESESYNEQFF
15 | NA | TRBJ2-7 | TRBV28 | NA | TGTGCCAGCAGTGCTCGGGGCGGGGCCGCCTACGAGCAGTACTTC | CASSARGGAAYEQYF
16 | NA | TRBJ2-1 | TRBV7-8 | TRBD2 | TGTGCCAGCAGCACACCGCCAGCGGGAGGGTACAATGAGCAGTTCTTC | CASSTPPAGGYNEQFF
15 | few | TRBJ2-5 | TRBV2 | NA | TGTGCCAGCAGTGAACGCCTGGGGCTCGGAGAGACCCAGTACTTC | CASSERLGLGETQYF
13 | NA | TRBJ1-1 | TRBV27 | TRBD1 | TGTGCCAGCCGAGGGACAGGGCGCACTGAAGCTTTCTTT | CASRGTGRTEAFF
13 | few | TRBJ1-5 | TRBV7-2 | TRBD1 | TGTGCCAGCAGCTTAGGGACAGGGGGTGTCCAGCATTTT | CASSLGTGGVQHF
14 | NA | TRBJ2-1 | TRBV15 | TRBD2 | TGTGCCACCGCGTTGGCTAGCGGGAGGTATGAGCAGTTCTTC | CATALASGRYEQFF
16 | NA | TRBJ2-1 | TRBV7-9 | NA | TGTGCCAGCAGCTTAGCGGTCACTTTCTCCTACAATGAGCAGTTCTTC | CASSLAVTFSYNEQFF
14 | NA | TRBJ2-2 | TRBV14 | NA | TGTGCCAGCAGCCCGTTACAGTGGACCGGGGAGCTGTTTTTT | CASSPLQWTGELFF
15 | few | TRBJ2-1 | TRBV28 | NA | TGTGCCAGCGGAGAGGGGGGGGCGTTGTACAATGAGCAGTTCTTC | CASGEGGALYNEQFF
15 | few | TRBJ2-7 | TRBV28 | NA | TGTGCCAGCAGTCTAGGGTTAACTATCGCCTACGAGCAGTACTTC | CASSLGLTIAYEQYF
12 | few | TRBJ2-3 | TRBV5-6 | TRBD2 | TGTGCCAGCAGCTTGTCGGCGGGGGCGCAGTATTTT | CASSLSAGAQYF
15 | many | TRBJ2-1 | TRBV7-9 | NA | TGTGCCAGCAGCTTCCGCCGGGGTAACGACAATGAGCAGTTCTTC | CASSFRRGNDNEQFF
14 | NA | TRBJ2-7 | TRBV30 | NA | TGTGCCTGGAGTAGGTCAGTGGGGCAATGGGAGCAGTACTTC | CAWSRSVGQWEQYF
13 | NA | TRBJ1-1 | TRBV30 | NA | TGTGCCTGGGAGGGGGGATCGAACACTGAAGCTTTCTTT | CAWEGGSNTEAFF